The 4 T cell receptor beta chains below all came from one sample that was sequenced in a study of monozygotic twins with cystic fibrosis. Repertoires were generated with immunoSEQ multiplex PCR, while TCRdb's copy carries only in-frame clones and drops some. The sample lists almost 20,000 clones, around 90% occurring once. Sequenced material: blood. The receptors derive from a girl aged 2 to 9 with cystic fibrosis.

CDR3 loop: CASSLGLAGTSYNEQFF. For the CDR3, the DNA is TGTGCCAGCAGCTTAGGCCTAGCGGGGACTTCCTACAATGAGCAGTTCTTC. The gene calls are TRBV7-2 and TRBJ2-1; 9 bases match TRBD2. There are 17 residues in the CDR3. V trimming: 1 base; J trimming: 1 base; junction bases outside the gene matches: 5. Germline V lookup: CDR1 SGHTA, CDR2 FQGNSA.

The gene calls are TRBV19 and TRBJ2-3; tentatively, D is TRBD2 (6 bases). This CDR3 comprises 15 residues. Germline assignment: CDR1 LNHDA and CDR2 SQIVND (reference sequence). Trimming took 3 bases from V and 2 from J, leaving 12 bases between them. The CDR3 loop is CASSMAGSSTDTQYF. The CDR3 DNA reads TGTGCCAGTAGTATGGCGGGGAGCTCCACAGATACGCAGTATTTT.

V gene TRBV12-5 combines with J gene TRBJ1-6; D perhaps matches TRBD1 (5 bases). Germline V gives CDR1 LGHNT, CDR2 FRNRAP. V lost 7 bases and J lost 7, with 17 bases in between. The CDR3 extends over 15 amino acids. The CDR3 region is CASAGDALGNSPLHF. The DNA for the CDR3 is TGTGCTAGTGCCGGGGACGCCTTGGGAAATTCACCCCTCCACTTT.

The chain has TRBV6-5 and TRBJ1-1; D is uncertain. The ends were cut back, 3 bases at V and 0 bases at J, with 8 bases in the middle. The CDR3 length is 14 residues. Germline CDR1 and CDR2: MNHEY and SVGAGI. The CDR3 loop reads CASSYTAMNTEAFF. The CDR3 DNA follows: TGTGCCAGCAGTTATACAGCCATGAACACTGAAGCTTTCTTT.